The rows below give T cell receptor beta chains drawn from one sample of a study of neoadjuvant anti-PD-1 for oral cavity cancer. Produced via immunoSEQ multiplex PCR; TCRdb's table is partial and in-frame only. The sample has approximately 37,000 clones, around nine tenths seen once. Sequenced material: PBMCs, taken before nivolumab (anti-PD-1) treatment. All receptors derive from a person aged 40-85 years with oral cavity squamous cell carcinoma. Each CDR3 is given with its conserved first and last residue. Fields, in order: D gene, clone size, V gene, J gene, CDR3 DNA, CDR3 protein. D genes are given only for firm matches. For some rows the clone size is stated as once, few or many, or as a class when expanded; others skip it.

d_gene: .
abundance: .
v_gene: TRBV2
j_gene: TRBJ1-5
CDR3nt: TGTGCCAGCAGTGAGGGAGGGGCGCAGGGGCAGCCCCAGCATTTT
CDR3aa: CASSEGGAQGQPQHF

d_gene: .
abundance: .
v_gene: TRBV19
j_gene: TRBJ1-1
CDR3nt: TGTGCCAGTAGTGCCGGGCCCACGAACACTGAAGCTTTCTTT
CDR3aa: CASSAGPTNTEAFF

d_gene: .
abundance: .
v_gene: TRBV25-1
j_gene: TRBJ2-2
CDR3nt: TGTGCCAGCAGTGAATATAGCGGCACCGGGGAGCTGTTTTTT
CDR3aa: CASSEYSGTGELFF

d_gene: .
abundance: .
v_gene: TRBV4-3
j_gene: TRBJ1-1
CDR3nt: TGCGCCAGCAGCCAAGGTTTCGGCAGAATCAACACTGAAGCTTTCTTT
CDR3aa: CASSQGFGRINTEAFF

d_gene: .
abundance: .
v_gene: TRBV5-4
j_gene: TRBJ1-2
CDR3nt: TGTGCCGCAAGGCGTAAGAGGGACTATGGCTACACCTTC
CDR3aa: CAARRKRDYGYTF

d_gene: TRBD1
abundance: .
v_gene: TRBV28
j_gene: TRBJ1-2
CDR3nt: TGTGCCAGTTCCGGGACAGGGGCCCAGTTAAACTATGGCTACACCTTC
CDR3aa: CASSGTGAQLNYGYTF

d_gene: .
abundance: once
v_gene: TRBV30
j_gene: TRBJ1-3
CDR3nt: TGTGCCTGGAGTCTAGGGAGGGGAAACACCATATATTTT
CDR3aa: CAWSLGRGNTIYF

d_gene: .
abundance: once
v_gene: TRBV19
j_gene: TRBJ2-3
CDR3nt: TGTGCCAGTAGTTGGACAAGAGATACGCAGTATTTT
CDR3aa: CASSWTRDTQYF

d_gene: TRBD1
abundance: .
v_gene: TRBV5-5
j_gene: TRBJ1-2
CDR3nt: TGTGCCAGCAGCTTAGGGGGCAGGGGGCACTATGGCTACACCTTC
CDR3aa: CASSLGGRGHYGYTF

d_gene: TRBD1
abundance: .
v_gene: TRBV5-1
j_gene: TRBJ1-2
CDR3nt: TGCGCCAGCAGCTCCGGGACAGGGTGGTATGGCTACACCTTC
CDR3aa: CASSSGTGWYGYTF

d_gene: TRBD1
abundance: .
v_gene: TRBV7-9
j_gene: TRBJ1-6
CDR3nt: TGTGCCAGCAGCTTGGGACAGGGTTCACCCCTCCACTTT
CDR3aa: CASSLGQGSPLHF

d_gene: .
abundance: .
v_gene: TRBV7-9
j_gene: TRBJ2-7
CDR3nt: TGTGCCAGCAGCCCCCGGACATTGGAAGAGCAGTACTTC
CDR3aa: CASSPRTLEEQYF

d_gene: TRBD1
abundance: .
v_gene: TRBV10-3
j_gene: TRBJ1-3
CDR3nt: TGTGCCATCAGTGAGGGACAGGGGGCTAGATCTGGAAACACCATATATTTT
CDR3aa: CAISEGQGARSGNTIYF

d_gene: .
abundance: .
v_gene: TRBV28
j_gene: TRBJ2-5
CDR3nt: TGTGCCAGCAGTTTCGGGGCGACGGGAGAGACCCAGTACTTC
CDR3aa: CASSFGATGETQYF

d_gene: .
abundance: .
v_gene: TRBV21-1
j_gene: TRBJ2-7
CDR3nt: TGTGCCAGCAGCAAAGCGCTAAGTAGGTCAGGGCGGGGGTTATCCTACGAGCAGTACTTC
CDR3aa: CASSKALSRSGRGLSYEQYF

d_gene: TRBD2
abundance: .
v_gene: TRBV5-6
j_gene: TRBJ2-2
CDR3nt: TGTGCCAGCAGCTTGGTTTCTAGCGGGGGCCAGAGCACCGGGGAGCTGTTTTTT
CDR3aa: CASSLVSSGGQSTGELFF

d_gene: .
abundance: .
v_gene: TRBV30
j_gene: TRBJ2-7
CDR3nt: TGTGCCTGGAGTGGAGGCGGTACCGAGCAGTACTTC
CDR3aa: CAWSGGGTEQYF

d_gene: TRBD1
abundance: .
v_gene: TRBV7-7
j_gene: TRBJ1-1
CDR3nt: TGTGCCAGCAGCCCCTGGGGCAGGGGGCGAGCTTTCTTT
CDR3aa: CASSPWGRGRAFF

d_gene: TRBD1
abundance: .
v_gene: TRBV5-8
j_gene: TRBJ1-4
CDR3nt: TGTGCCAGCAGCTTGGACCGATTCCGGACAGGGGGATCCGAAAAACTGTTTTTT
CDR3aa: CASSLDRFRTGGSEKLFF

d_gene: .
abundance: .
v_gene: TRBV7-9
j_gene: TRBJ1-1
CDR3nt: TGTGCCAGCAGCTTAAATACGAACACTGAAGCTTTCTTT
CDR3aa: CASSLNTNTEAFF

d_gene: .
abundance: .
v_gene: TRBV7-3
j_gene: TRBJ1-6
CDR3nt: TGTGCCAGCAGCTCCACAGCGGGGGATTCACCCCTCCACTTT
CDR3aa: CASSSTAGDSPLHF

d_gene: TRBD1
abundance: .
v_gene: TRBV25-1
j_gene: TRBJ2-3
CDR3nt: TGTGCCAGCAGTGTTCCCGGGACAGGACCTAGCACAGATACGCAGTATTTT
CDR3aa: CASSVPGTGPSTDTQYF

d_gene: TRBD1
abundance: .
v_gene: TRBV5-1
j_gene: TRBJ2-1
CDR3nt: TGCGCCAGCAGCTCAGGGGGCTTGAACAATGAGCAGTTCTTC
CDR3aa: CASSSGGLNNEQFF

d_gene: .
abundance: .
v_gene: TRBV5-8
j_gene: TRBJ1-5
CDR3nt: TGTGCCAGCAGCTACCGGGCCACCAATCAGCCCCAGCATTTT
CDR3aa: CASSYRATNQPQHF

d_gene: .
abundance: .
v_gene: TRBV9
j_gene: TRBJ2-1
CDR3nt: TGTGCCAGCAGCGTAGCCGGGGACAACTACAATGAGCAGTTCTTC
CDR3aa: CASSVAGDNYNEQFF

d_gene: .
abundance: .
v_gene: TRBV6-6
j_gene: TRBJ2-2
CDR3nt: TGTGCCAGCAGTTACGCCGGGGGAGCCACCGGGGAGCTGTTTTTT
CDR3aa: CASSYAGGATGELFF

d_gene: TRBD2
abundance: once
v_gene: TRBV5-1
j_gene: TRBJ2-1
CDR3nt: TGCGCCAGCAGCATTAGCGGGAGCTCCTACAATGAGCAGTTCTTC
CDR3aa: CASSISGSSYNEQFF

d_gene: TRBD1
abundance: few
v_gene: TRBV6-1
j_gene: TRBJ2-7
CDR3nt: TGTGCCACCGGGACAGTGAATACCTACGAGCAGTACTTC
CDR3aa: CATGTVNTYEQYF

d_gene: .
abundance: .
v_gene: TRBV6-5
j_gene: TRBJ2-1
CDR3nt: TGTGCCAGCACCCAAGTCGGGGGACCGAATAATGAGCAGTTCTTC
CDR3aa: CASTQVGGPNNEQFF

d_gene: .
abundance: .
v_gene: TRBV19
j_gene: TRBJ1-2
CDR3nt: TGTGCCAGTAGTCCAACAGCCTCCTATGGCTACACCTTC
CDR3aa: CASSPTASYGYTF

d_gene: .
abundance: .
v_gene: TRBV6-5
j_gene: TRBJ1-2
CDR3nt: TGTGCCAGCAGTGTGACAGGAGGCCACTATGGCTACACCTTC
CDR3aa: CASSVTGGHYGYTF

d_gene: .
abundance: .
v_gene: TRBV13
j_gene: TRBJ2-2
CDR3nt: TGTGCCAGCAGCTTAGGGGGGGCGATGAACACCGGGGAGCTGTTTTTT
CDR3aa: CASSLGGAMNTGELFF

d_gene: .
abundance: .
v_gene: TRBV6-5
j_gene: TRBJ1-5
CDR3nt: TGTGCCAGCAGCCCAGGGTCTAGCAATCAGCCCCAGCATTTT
CDR3aa: CASSPGSSNQPQHF